Below are 23 T cell receptor beta chains sequenced from a single sample in a study of shared clonotypes between healthy human individuals. The data were produced by immunoSEQ multiplex PCR, yet TCRdb's version contains in-frame clones alone and is incomplete. The sample has 2 million to 2.5 million clones, more than 85% seen once. The material sequenced was naive CD4+ T cells from PBMCs. Subset here: CD45RA+ positively selected. The receptor source for this set is a man aged 18-30 years in good health. Some clones in this sample may be carry-over from other donors' samples.

The rearrangement joins TRBV5-8 to TRBJ2-7; TRBD2 agrees at 9 bases. Germline lookup yields CDR1 SGHTS and CDR2 YDEGEE. V trimming: 2 bases; J trimming: 0 bases; junction bases outside the gene matches: 9. The CDR3 is made up of 17 amino acids. The CDR3 spells CASSFKPSGVISYEQYF. CDR3 DNA: TGTGCCAGCAGCTTTAAACCTAGCGGGGTCATCTCCTACGAGCAGTACTTC.

The gene calls are TRBV7-2 and TRBJ1-6; D remains unclear. CDR3 length: 16 residues. With 4 bases removed from V and 5 bases from J, the gap between germline ends came to 15 bases. In germline, CDR1 is SGHTA, CDR2 FQGNSA. The CDR3 spells CASSSKSRWDNSPLHF. The CDR3 DNA reads as TGTGCCAGCAGCTCAAAGAGTCGATGGGATAATTCACCCCTCCACTTT.

The chain joins TRBV9 to TRBJ1-1; D perhaps matches TRBD1 (5 bases). CDR3 length: 13 residues. Trimming pared 3 bases from V and 6 bases from J, leaving 12 bases between. From germline, CDR1 is SGDLS and CDR2 YYNGEE. CDR3 protein: CASSALGGSEAFF. DNA of the CDR3: TGTGCCAGCAGCGCACTGGGGGGTTCTGAAGCTTTCTTT.

The chain joins TRBV6-5 to TRBJ1-6; D ambiguous. V was cut by 5 bases and J by 10 bases, with 12 bases left in between. This CDR3 is 13 amino acids long. CDR1 is MNHEY, CDR2 SVGAGI, per germline. DNA for the CDR3: TGTGCCAGCAGTCCGGGCTGGGAATCACCCCTCCACTTT. Encoded protein: CASSPGWESPLHF.

The gene calls are TRBV5-4 and TRBJ2-3, with D perhaps matching TRBD2 (6 bases). With 4 bases removed from V and 2 bases from J, the gap between germline ends came to 11 bases. In germline, CDR1 is SGHNT, CDR2 YYREEE (reference sequence). This CDR3 comprises 14 residues. CDR3 sequence: CASSGRRVTDTQYF. Written as DNA, the CDR3 is TGTGCCAGCAGCGGCCGGAGGGTCACAGATACGCAGTATTTT. Combining the CDR3 with reference TRBV5-4 and TRBJ2-3 gives the whole variable domain ETGVTQSPTHLIKTRGQQVTLRCSSQSGHNTVSWYQQALGQGPQFIFQYYREEENGRGNFPPRFSGLQFPNYSSELNVNALELDDSALYLCASSGRRVTDTQYFGPGTRLTVL.

Notes on this clone: Other nucleotide sequences in the sample specify the same CDR3. The CDR3 protein is CASSPLSGISYNEQFF. The CDR3 DNA follows: TGTGCCAGCTCACCCCTTTCCGGGATCTCCTACAATGAGCAGTTCTTC. The chain uses TRBV18 and TRBJ2-1, with a weak D call TRBD2 (5 bases). Germline V gene sequence: CDR1 KGHSH, CDR2 LQKENI. The CDR3 has 16 residues. The V gene lost 3 bases and the J gene lost 0 bases, with 12 bases spanning the gap.

The chain has TRBV10-3 and TRBJ2-1, with D possibly TRBD2 on 7 matching bases. Trimming shortened V by 10 bases and J by 9 bases, and 22 bases separated the two germline ends. Per germline, CDR1 ENHRY and CDR2 SYGVKD. The CDR3 contains 14 residues. This CDR3 is CANKGGGGDGEQFF. CDR3 bases: TGTGCCAACAAGGGGGGCGGGGGCGACGGTGAGCAGTTCTTC.

Concerning this clone: Different DNA sequences within this sample yield the same CDR3. This chain links TRBV18 with TRBJ1-3; D is unclear. This CDR3 has 15 residues. V gave up 3 bases and J gave up 0 bases, with 9 bases separating them. Germline V gene lookup returns CDR1 KGHSH and CDR2 LQKENI. In DNA form, the CDR3 reads TGTGCCAGCTCACCCCCCGGGCGCTCTGGAAACACCATATATTTT. Its protein is CASSPPGRSGNTIYF.

The rearrangement joins TRBV4-3 to TRBJ1-1, with D possibly matching TRBD1 (6 bases). The CDR3 extends over 13 amino acids. Germline CDR1 is LGHNA and CDR2 is YSLEER. Deletions cut 3 bases from V and 7 bases from J, with 12 bases between. The CDR3 is CASSHRGQREAFF. The CDR3 DNA follows: TGCGCCAGCAGCCACCGCGGACAGCGTGAAGCTTTCTTT.

The chain joins TRBV4-1 to TRBJ1-2; the match to TRBD1 covers 8 bases. Per germline, CDR1 MGHRA and CDR2 YSYEKL. J gave up 10 bases and V 4 bases, and 14 bases lay outside the gene matches. There are 15 residues in the CDR3. The CDR3 DNA reads as TGCGCCAGCAGCCTGCCGGGACAGGACCGCTGGCCCTACACCTTC. Translation gives CASSLPGQDRWPYTF.

For this clone: At the DNA level, this CDR3 is encoded by other sequences in the same sample as well. The chain has TRBV7-2 and TRBJ2-3, with D unclear. The CDR3 has 14 residues. Per the germline V gene, CDR1 is SGHTA and CDR2 is FQGNSA. V lost 0 bases to trimming and J lost 1 base, with 5 bases between them. The CDR3 region is CASSLALRTDTQYF. In DNA, the CDR3 is TGTGCCAGCAGCTTAGCTCTGCGCACAGATACGCAGTATTTT.

The rearrangement uses TRBV13 and TRBJ2-7; 7 nucleotides match TRBD1. V dropped 5 bases and J dropped 2; count of bases not matched to a gene: 12. The CDR3 is 16 residues long. Looked up from germline, CDR1 is PRHDT and CDR2 is FYEKMQ (reference sequence). The chain's CDR3 is CASSATRDSRPYEQYF. CDR3 in DNA: TGTGCCAGCAGCGCCACCCGGGACAGTCGTCCCTACGAGCAGTACTTC. The complete variable domain, with remaining parts taken from reference TRBV13 and TRBJ2-7, reads AAGVIQSPRHLIKEKRETATLKCYPIPRHDTVYWYQQGPGQDPQFLISFYEKMQSDKGSIPDRFSAQQFSDYHSELNMSSLELGDSALYFCASSATRDSRPYEQYFGPGTRLTVT.

The rearrangement uses TRBV11-2 and TRBJ1-1; the D is unclear. V lost 2 bases, J lost 1 base, and 14 bases lay in between. Per germline, CDR1 SGHAT and CDR2 FQNNGV. This CDR3 region has 16 residues. The CDR3 DNA sequence: TGTGCCAGCAGCTTAATGGGCCAGGCGCAGAACACTGAAGCTTTCTTT. It specifies CASSLMGQAQNTEAFF.

This clone was observed once. The chain carries TRBV19 and TRBJ2-5; D not certain. CDR1 is LNHDA, CDR2 SQIVND, per germline (reference sequence). The CDR3 is 14 residues long. V lost 3 bases, J lost 3 bases, and 11 bases lay in between. The CDR3 DNA reads TGTGCCAGTAGTATGCAGGTAACGAAAGAGACCCAGTACTTC. This sequence encodes CASSMQVTKETQYF.

This chain joins TRBV4-2 and TRBJ2-6; the match to TRBD2 covers 8 bases. The CDR3 spans 15 residues. The J segment lost 15 bases and the V segment lost 2 bases, leaving 12 bases of the junction unmatched. The V gene's germline CDR1 is LGHNA and CDR2 YNFKEQ. CDR3 amino acids: CASSQSVAGSGSLTF. The CDR3 DNA sequence: TGTGCCAGCAGCCAATCCGTCGCGGGCAGCGGGAGCCTGACTTTC.

With regard to this clone: Other nucleotide sequences in the sample specify the same CDR3. This sequence joins TRBV5-1 and TRBJ2-1; 8 bases map to TRBD2. The CDR3 extends over 15 amino acids. Looked up from germline, CDR1 is SGHRS and CDR2 is YFSETQ. Losses at the gene ends were 0 bases for V and 5 bases for J; bases not matched to a gene: 4. CDR3 loop: CASSLGLATNNEQFF. In nucleotides, the CDR3 is TGCGCCAGCAGCTTGGGACTAGCGACAAACAATGAGCAGTTCTTC.

Comment on this clone: This sample includes further DNA sequences coding for the same CDR3. The CDR3 sequence is CASSLAGRYNEQFF. CDR3 DNA sequence: TGCGCCAGCAGCTTGGCGGGGAGGTACAATGAGCAGTTCTTC. This chain connects TRBV5-1 to TRBJ2-1; possible D gene TRBD2, 6 bases. This CDR3 is 14 amino acids long. Germline values: CDR1 SGHRS, CDR2 YFSETQ. Trimming removed 0 bases from V and 4 bases from J, with 8 bases in between. Full variable domain (outside the CDR3, taken from reference TRBV5-1 and TRBJ2-1): KAGVTQTPRYLIKTRGQQVTLSCSPISGHRSVSWYQQTPGQGLQFLFEYFSETQRNKGNFPGRFSGRQFSNSRSEMNVSTLELGDSALYLCASSLAGRYNEQFFGPGTRLTVL.

This chain links TRBV9 with TRBJ2-7; 8 positions agree with TRBD1. CDR1 SGDLS and CDR2 YYNGEE come from the germline V gene. With V trimmed by 3 bases and J by 6 bases, 11 bases remained unmatched. CDR3 size: 15 residues. The CDR3 loop reads CASSGTGTGPREQYF. CDR3 DNA: TGTGCCAGCAGCGGAACCGGGACAGGCCCTCGCGAGCAGTACTTC.

To note about this clone: Distinct nucleotide sequences in the sample also encode this CDR3. This chain uses TRBV27 with TRBJ1-5, with 8 bases aligning to TRBD1. After removal of 6 bases from V and 2 bases from J, the junction contained 6 bases not matched to a gene. The CDR3 loop spans 15 amino acids. Germline loops: CDR1 MNHEY, CDR2 SMNVEV (reference sequence). The CDR3 here is CASRSLGQGNQPQHF. The CDR3, as DNA: TGTGCCAGCAGATCCCTGGGACAGGGCAATCAGCCCCAGCATTTT.

The rearrangement joins TRBV18 to TRBJ2-7; 8 nucleotides match TRBD2. The germline CDR1 and CDR2 sequences are KGHSH and LQKENI. There are 16 residues in the CDR3. Trimming cost V 4 bases and J 2 bases; bases outside gene matches: 10. The CDR3 DNA reads as TGTGCCAGCTCACAACAAGCGGGGGCAAGACCCTACGAGCAGTACTTC. It yields the protein CASSQQAGARPYEQYF.

The rearrangement links TRBV7-8 to TRBJ2-7; 8 bases align to TRBD2. The germline CDR1 and CDR2 sequences are SGHVS and FQNEAQ. The ends lost 0 bases at V and 4 bases at J; junction bases unmatched: 2. The CDR3 length is 14 residues. DNA of the CDR3: TGTGCCAGCAGCTTAGCACTAGCGGCTTACGAGCAGTACTTC. Translated: CASSLALAAYEQYF.

The chain is built from TRBV7-9 and TRBJ1-4; D call uncertain. This CDR3 comprises 15 residues. Germline CDR1 and CDR2: SEHNR and FQNEAQ (reference sequence). Trimming took 5 bases from V and 0 from J, leaving 10 bases between them. The CDR3 sequence is CASSPSGATNEKLFF. The CDR3 nucleotides are TGTGCCAGCAGCCCCAGCGGCGCAACTAATGAAAAACTGTTTTTT.

The V and J genes are TRBV19 and TRBJ1-2, with D unclear. V lost 3 bases, J lost 9 bases, and 8 bases lay in between. The germline CDR1 and CDR2 sequences are LNHDA and SQIVND (reference sequence). This CDR3 spans 11 amino acids. CDR3 DNA: TGTGCCAGTAGTATCCGTGGGAGCTACACCTTC. This codes for CASSIRGSYTF. Based on the CDR3 plus reference TRBV19 and TRBJ1-2, the full variable domain is DGGITQSPKYLFRKEGQNVTLSCEQNLNHDAMYWYRQDPGQGLRLIYYSQIVNDFQKGDIAEGYSVSREKKESFPLTVTSAQKNPTAFYLCASSIRGSYTFGSGTRLTVV.